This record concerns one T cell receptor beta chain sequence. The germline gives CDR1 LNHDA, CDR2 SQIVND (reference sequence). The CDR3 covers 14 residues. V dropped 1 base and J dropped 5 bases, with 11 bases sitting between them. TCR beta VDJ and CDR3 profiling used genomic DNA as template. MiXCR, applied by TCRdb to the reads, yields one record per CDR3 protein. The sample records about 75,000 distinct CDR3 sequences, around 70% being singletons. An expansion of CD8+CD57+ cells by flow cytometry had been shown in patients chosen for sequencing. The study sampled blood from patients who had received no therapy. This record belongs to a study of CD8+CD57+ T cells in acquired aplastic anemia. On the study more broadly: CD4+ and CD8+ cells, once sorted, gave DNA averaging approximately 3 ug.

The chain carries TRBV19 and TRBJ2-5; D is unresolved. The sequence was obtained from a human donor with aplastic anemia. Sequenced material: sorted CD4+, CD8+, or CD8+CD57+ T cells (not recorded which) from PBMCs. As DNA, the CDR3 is TGTGCCAGTAGTATAGGACTGTGGTCGGAGACCCAGTACTTC. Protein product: CASSIGLWSETQYF.